This T cell receptor beta chain was sequenced during a study of vaccination and CD4 T cells after COVID-19. Looking at the study overall: Convalescent cases comprised some 10 mild and one severe, all SARS-CoV-2 positive by nasal swab PCR.

MiXCR, run by TCRdb on the PCR reads, gives a single entry per CDR3 protein. Of 20,000 to 25,000 distinct CDR3 sequences detected, about 57% appear once; the ten largest clones hold over 0.9%. CDR3 length: 15 residues. Germline loops: CDR1 SGHNT, CDR2 YYREEE (reference sequence). Trimming shortened V by 0 bases and J by 3 bases, and 9 bases separated the two germline ends. The source material was CD4+ T cells from blood, sampled before SARS-CoV-2 vaccination. This TCR was recovered from a human donor who had recovered from COVID-19. The V call is TRBV5-4, the J call TRBJ2-2, with D possibly being TRBD2 (6 bases). The chain's CDR3 is CASSLGREDTGELFF. The CDR3 coding sequence is TGTGCCAGCAGCTTGGGCAGGGAGGACACCGGGGAGCTGTTTTTT.